These T cell receptor beta chains were read from a single sample in a study of vaccination effects on CD4 cells after COVID-19. These receptors' antigens are unknown. TCRdb's table, derived via immunoSEQ multiplex PCR, lists solely in-frame clones and lacks some. The table has approximately 24,000 clones, 75% to 85% seen once; the top ten hold about 6%. The specimen comprised CD4+ T cells from PBMCs cultured with SARS-CoV-2 spike peptides, sampled after COVID-19 vaccination. The receptors here all came from a human donor who received a COVID-19 vaccine. Some clones in this sample may be carry-over from other donors' samples. Each CDR3 is given with its conserved first and last residue. Clone size is stated in some rows and not others, as once, few, many or a class when expanded.

CDR3aa	abundance	len	v_gene	j_gene
CASSSWGSGANVLTF	.	15	TRBV7-9	TRBJ2-6
CASSGQGPITEAFF	.	14	TRBV6-2/TRBV6-3	TRBJ1-1
CASSTIKDAKLEGNNEQFF	.	19	TRBV21-1	TRBJ2-1
CASSQGTGRGEKLFF	.	15	TRBV3-1/TRBV3-2	TRBJ1-4
CASSFGQGAEAFF	.	13	TRBV7-9	TRBJ1-1
CASSSGLPGANVLTF	.	15	TRBV5-4	TRBJ2-6
CASSTTLQPQHF	.	12	TRBV7-2	TRBJ1-5
CASSFNREQFF	.	11	TRBV12-3/TRBV12-4	TRBJ2-1
CASSREGRSTGELFF	.	15	TRBV4-1	TRBJ2-2
CASGDRGNTEAFF	.	13	TRBV3-1/TRBV3-2	TRBJ1-1
CASSLEAGVQPQHF	.	14	TRBV5-1	TRBJ1-5
CASSLGGGPRNEQFF	.	15	TRBV5-4	TRBJ2-1
CASRASGRFGDRAFF	.	15	TRBV6-5	TRBJ1-1
CAWGLQGGSNQPQHF	.	15	TRBV30	TRBJ1-5
CASSSTGGSYNEQFF	.	15	TRBV7-3	TRBJ2-1
CAWAGQGSTEAFF	.	13	TRBV30	TRBJ1-1
CASSLGIMGRGTEAFF	.	16	TRBV7-2	TRBJ1-1
CASSRDRGSFNYGYTF	.	16	TRBV5-6	TRBJ1-2
CASSIPYTGYGYTF	.	14	TRBV19	TRBJ1-2
CASTSTWDRANEQFF	.	15	TRBV19	TRBJ2-1
CASSLNPQGGKNEQFF	.	16	TRBV6-2/TRBV6-3	TRBJ2-1
CSVEGNSVETQYF	.	13	TRBV29-1	TRBJ2-5
CASSLEVTDTGELFF	.	15	TRBV5-6	TRBJ2-2
CASSFRGADRAGELFF	.	16	TRBV5-6	TRBJ2-2
CASSPSAATGELFF	.	14	TRBV19	TRBJ2-2
CAISSTGPPNTGELFF	.	16	TRBV10-3	TRBJ2-2
CASSRQGWTEAFF	.	13	TRBV7-3	TRBJ1-1
CASSQGVSTEAFF	.	13	TRBV3-1/TRBV3-2	TRBJ1-1
CASSGRSNQPQHF	.	13	TRBV6-5	TRBJ1-5
CASSQDRKETQYF	few	13	TRBV5-4	TRBJ2-5
CASNTLTGPGELFF	.	14	TRBV5-1	TRBJ2-2
CASSLPQGRNSPLHF	.	15	TRBV13	TRBJ1-6
CASQRGRLDYGYTF	.	14	TRBV2	TRBJ1-2
CASSYSGGGETQYF	.	14	TRBV18	TRBJ2-5
CASSPDLVGGTEAFF	.	15	TRBV3-1/TRBV3-2	TRBJ1-1
CASSFLGQGKDEQFF	.	15	TRBV5-1	TRBJ2-1
CASSLSSYNEQFF	.	13	TRBV2	TRBJ2-1
CASRIDRGIDGYTF	.	14	TRBV6-5	TRBJ1-2
CASSRGQPGELFF	few	13	TRBV19	TRBJ2-2
CASSERSQGNYNEQFF	.	16	TRBV6-1	TRBJ2-1
CASSLGTGDVEKLFF	once	15	TRBV5-1	TRBJ1-4
CASSRGSNSNQPQHF	.	15	TRBV18	TRBJ1-5
CASSKSLETQYF	.	12	TRBV12-3/TRBV12-4	TRBJ2-5
CASSDRGATGELFF	.	14	TRBV6-5	TRBJ2-2
CATSRGGGAGLGEKLFF	.	17	TRBV15	TRBJ1-4
CASRLQGANYGYTF	.	14	TRBV6-5	TRBJ1-2
CASSEGGGADTQYF	.	14	TRBV2	TRBJ2-3
CAIRRQSSGNTIYF	once	14	TRBV10-3	TRBJ1-3
CASSTDSTDTQYF	.	13	TRBV5-1	TRBJ2-3
CASSPMSAKNIQYF	once	14	TRBV7-2	TRBJ2-4
CASRIPGTDYGYTF	.	14	TRBV6-5	TRBJ1-2
CASSLQRGAGETQYF	.	15	TRBV7-2	TRBJ2-5
CASSTSGVNQETQYF	.	15	TRBV11-2	TRBJ2-5
CASSRPIGPQHF	once	12	TRBV7-2	TRBJ1-5
CATRDSWNTEAFF	few	13	TRBV24-1	TRBJ1-1
CASRTTGDTEAFF	.	13	TRBV28	TRBJ1-1
CASSALVTGGNYGYTF	few	16	TRBV9	TRBJ1-2
CASSLSRGNTEAFF	.	14	TRBV28	TRBJ1-1